This TCR beta chain was found in a study of identical twins. Overall study findings and caveats: Invariant T cells like MAIT and iNKT could partly confound the zero-insertion analyses.

Each CDR3 protein gets one entry after TCRdb re-called the 5' RACE reads with MiXCR. The top ten clones hold around 12% of a sample with some 760,000 distinct CDR3 sequences, about 20% of them seen once. This clonotype was seen a few times. Antigen specificity is unknown. Germline V gives CDR1 LNHDA, CDR2 SQIVND (reference sequence). This CDR3 is built from 15 residues. Trimming shortened V by 4 bases and J by 7 bases, and 16 bases separated the two germline ends. The sample was also reused in another study, on T cells expressing NK-cell markers.

The chain recombines TRBV19 with TRBJ1-4; D is ambiguous. The sequenced sample consisted of PBMCs. The clonotype was recovered from a young woman in good health. The CDR3 DNA reads as TGTGCCAGTAGTAACAGATGGAGACGGAGTGAAAAACTGTTTTTT. It specifies CASSNRWRRSEKLFF.